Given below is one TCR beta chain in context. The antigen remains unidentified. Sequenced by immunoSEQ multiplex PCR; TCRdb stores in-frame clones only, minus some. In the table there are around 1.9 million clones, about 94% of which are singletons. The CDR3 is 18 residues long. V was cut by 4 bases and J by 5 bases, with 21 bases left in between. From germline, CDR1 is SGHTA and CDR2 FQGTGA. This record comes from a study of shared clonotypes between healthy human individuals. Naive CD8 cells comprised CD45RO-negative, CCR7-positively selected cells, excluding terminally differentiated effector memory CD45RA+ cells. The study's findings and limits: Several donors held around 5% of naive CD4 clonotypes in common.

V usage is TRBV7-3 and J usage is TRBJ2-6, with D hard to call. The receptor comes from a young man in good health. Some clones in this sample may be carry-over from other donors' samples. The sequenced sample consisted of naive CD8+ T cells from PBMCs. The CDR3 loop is CASSSLTRLQSRANVLTF. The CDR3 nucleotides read TGTGCCAGCAGCTCGCTCACACGCTTACAAAGTCGGGCCAACGTCCTGACTTTC.